Sequencing of this T cell receptor (beta chain) was carried out in a study of blood T cell repertoires in COVID-19. TCRdb keeps only in-frame clones here, not all; method: immunoSEQ multiplex PCR. The sample has 70,000 to 85,000 clones, around 86% seen once. V was shortened by 4 bases and J by 5 bases, with 11 bases between the two germline ends. Germline V gene data show CDR1 as MGHRA and CDR2 as YSYEKL. This CDR3 spans 13 amino acids. This clone has only a few counts. This sequence joins TRBV4-1 and TRBJ1-1; D not certain. This TCR was sampled from a human donor in a cohort sampled during active COVID-19. The material sequenced was peripheral blood. The CDR3 here is CASSRGGSTEAFF. As DNA, the CDR3 is TGCGCCAGCAGCCGGGGAGGTAGTACTGAAGCTTTCTTT.